Below are 9 T cell receptor beta chains sequenced from a single sample in a study of technical replicates of blood from several donors. This table comes from immunoSEQ multiplex PCR, and its TCRdb copy is limited to in-frame clones, with some not included. The table shows approximately 99,000 clones, with roughly 95% occurring only once. The specimen was T cells isolated from PBMCs. The receptors were sampled from a human donor in good health.

The V call is TRBV5-4, the J call TRBJ1-2, with D unclear. Trimming took 0 bases from V and 1 from J, leaving 7 bases between them. This CDR3 has 14 amino acids. Per the germline V gene, CDR1 is SGHNT and CDR2 is YYREEE (reference sequence). CDR3 sequence (DNA): TGTGCCAGCAGCTTGGTTCCCAGTAACTATGGCTACACCTTC. The encoded protein is CASSLVPSNYGYTF.

This sequence joins TRBV5-1 and TRBJ1-2; possibly TRBD1 for D (5 bases). V was cut by 1 base and J by 8 bases, with 12 bases left in between. The germline gives CDR1 SGHRS, CDR2 YFSETQ. The CDR3 runs 13 residues. Written as DNA, the CDR3 is TGCGCCAGCAGCTTGTCCGGGGAGGGGGGCTACACCTTC. Translating it yields CASSLSGEGGYTF.

CDR3 loop: CASSLSRTTYEQFF. For the CDR3, the DNA is TGTGCCAGCAGTTTATCAAGGACAACTTATGAGCAGTTCTTC. V and J are TRBV27 and TRBJ2-1, with D tentatively TRBD1 (5 bases). Germline V gives CDR1 MNHEY, CDR2 SMNVEV (reference sequence). This CDR3 spans 14 amino acids. The V end was cut by 0 bases, the J end by 8 bases, with 11 bases between.

The CDR3 sequence: CASSWGQGTNEKLFF. CDR3 DNA: TGTGCCAGCAGTTGGGGACAGGGAACTAATGAAAAACTGTTTTTT. V usage is TRBV6-6 and J usage is TRBJ1-4; 9 nucleotides align to TRBD1. J was trimmed by 1 base and V by 4 bases; bases with no gene match: 1. The germline V gene has CDR1 MNHNY and CDR2 SVGAGI (reference sequence). This CDR3 region has 15 residues.

V is TRBV4-1 and J is TRBJ2-1; D unresolved. Trimming shortened V by 0 bases and J by 10 bases, and 4 bases separated the two germline ends. Germline V CDR1 and CDR2: MGHRA, YSYEKL. The CDR3 has 11 residues. The CDR3 sequence: CASSQEREQFF. CDR3 sequence (DNA): TGCGCCAGCAGCCAAGAGCGCGAGCAGTTCTTC.

The chain has TRBV6-1 and TRBJ2-7, with D perhaps matching TRBD1 (6 bases). The V gene lost 4 bases and the J gene lost 2 bases, with 6 bases spanning the gap. This CDR3 is 12 amino acids long. Germline values: CDR1 MNHNS, CDR2 SASEGT. The CDR3 loop reads CASSAGAYEQYF. The CDR3 nucleotides read TGTGCCAGCAGTGCAGGGGCCTACGAGCAGTACTTC.

This sequence joins TRBV29-1 and TRBJ2-7, with 8 bases fitting TRBD1. Germline V CDR1 and CDR2: SQVTM, ANQGSEA. Germline trimming cut 4 bases from V and 4 bases from J; bases unmatched to any gene: 6. The CDR3 runs to 13 residues. DNA of the CDR3: TGCAGCGTTGTTTCAGGACAGGGATACGAGCAGTACTTC. It codes for CSVVSGQGYEQYF.

The CDR3 reads CASSYKADEGNYEQYF. As DNA, the CDR3 is TGTGCCAGCAGTTACAAAGCGGACGAAGGAAACTACGAGCAGTACTTC. The chain has TRBV6-8 and TRBJ2-7, with a possible D match to TRBD2 (5 bases). The length of the CDR3 is 16 residues. The ends were cut back, 2 bases at V and 3 bases at J, with 17 bases in the middle. The germline CDR1 and CDR2 sequences are MNHGY and SAAAGT.

This chain uses TRBV19 with TRBJ2-7; possible D gene TRBD2, 5 bases. The germline V gene has CDR1 LNHDA and CDR2 SQIVND (reference sequence). The germline V and J ends were trimmed by 3 bases and 0 bases, with 15 bases remaining between them. The CDR3 contains 16 residues. Here the CDR3 reads CASSIRPEVPSYEQYF. DNA for the CDR3: TGTGCCAGTAGTATTAGGCCGGAGGTGCCCTCCTACGAGCAGTACTTC.